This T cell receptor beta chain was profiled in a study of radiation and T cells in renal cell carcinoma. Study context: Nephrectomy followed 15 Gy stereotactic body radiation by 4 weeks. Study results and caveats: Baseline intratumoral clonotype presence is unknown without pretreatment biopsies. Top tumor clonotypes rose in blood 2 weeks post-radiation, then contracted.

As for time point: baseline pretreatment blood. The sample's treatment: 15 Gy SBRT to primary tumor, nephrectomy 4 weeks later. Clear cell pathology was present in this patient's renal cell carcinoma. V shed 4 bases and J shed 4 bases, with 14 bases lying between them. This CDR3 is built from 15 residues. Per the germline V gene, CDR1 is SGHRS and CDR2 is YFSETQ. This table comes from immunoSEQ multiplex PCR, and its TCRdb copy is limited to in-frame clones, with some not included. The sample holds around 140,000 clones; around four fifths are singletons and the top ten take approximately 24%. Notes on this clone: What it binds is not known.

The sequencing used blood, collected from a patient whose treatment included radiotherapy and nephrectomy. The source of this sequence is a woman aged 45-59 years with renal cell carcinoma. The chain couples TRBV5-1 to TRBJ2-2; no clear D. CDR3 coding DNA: TGCGCCAGCAGCCCCTGGCCCTCTAGCACCGGGGAGCTGTTTTTT. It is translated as CASSPWPSSTGELFF. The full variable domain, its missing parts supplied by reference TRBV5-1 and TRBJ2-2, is KAGVTQTPRYLIKTRGQQVTLSCSPISGHRSVSWYQQTPGQGLQFLFEYFSETQRNKGNFPGRFSGRQFSNSRSEMNVSTLELGDSALYLCASSPWPSSTGELFFGEGSRLTVL.